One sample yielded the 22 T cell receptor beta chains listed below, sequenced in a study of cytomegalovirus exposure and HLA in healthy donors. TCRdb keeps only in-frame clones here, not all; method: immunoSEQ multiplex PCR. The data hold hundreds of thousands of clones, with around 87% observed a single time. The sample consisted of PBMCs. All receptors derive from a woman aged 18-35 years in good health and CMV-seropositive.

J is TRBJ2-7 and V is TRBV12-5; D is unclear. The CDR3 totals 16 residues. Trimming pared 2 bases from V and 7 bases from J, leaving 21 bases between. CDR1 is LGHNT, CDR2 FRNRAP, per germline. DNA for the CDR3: TGTGCTAGTGGTTTGCCAAATACTTTAGACTTCGGAGAGCAGTACTTC. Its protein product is CASGLPNTLDFGEQYF.

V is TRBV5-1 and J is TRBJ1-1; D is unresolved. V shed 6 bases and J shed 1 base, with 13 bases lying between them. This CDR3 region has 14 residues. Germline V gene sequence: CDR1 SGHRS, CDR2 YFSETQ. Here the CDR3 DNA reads TGCGCCAGCACCTTACGTACAGAGAACACTGAAGCTTTCTTT. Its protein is CASTLRTENTEAFF. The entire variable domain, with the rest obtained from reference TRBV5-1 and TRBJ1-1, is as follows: KAGVTQTPRYLIKTRGQQVTLSCSPISGHRSVSWYQQTPGQGLQFLFEYFSETQRNKGNFPGRFSGRQFSNSRSEMNVSTLELGDSALYLCASTLRTENTEAFFGQGTRLTVV.

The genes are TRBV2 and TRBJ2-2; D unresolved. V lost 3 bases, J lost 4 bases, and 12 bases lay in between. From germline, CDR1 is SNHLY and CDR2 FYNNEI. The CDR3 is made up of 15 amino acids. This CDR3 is CASSDNPTGTGELFF. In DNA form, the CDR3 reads TGTGCCAGCAGTGATAATCCGACGGGCACCGGGGAGCTGTTTTTT.

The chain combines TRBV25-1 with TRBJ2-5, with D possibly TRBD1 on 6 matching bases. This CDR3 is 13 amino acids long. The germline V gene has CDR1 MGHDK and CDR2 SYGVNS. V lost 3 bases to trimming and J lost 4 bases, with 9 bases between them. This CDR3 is CASSDQGRETQYF. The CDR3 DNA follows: TGTGCCAGCAGTGACCAGGGGAGAGAGACCCAGTACTTC.

The CDR3 DNA follows: TGTGCCAGCAGCTTGGGGGCGGGACAGGGAGTGACTGGGGCCAACGTCCTGACTTTC. This gives the protein CASSLGAGQGVTGANVLTF. This sequence joins TRBV7-9 and TRBJ2-6; 9 bases are shared with TRBD1. The CDR3 contains 19 residues. Losses at the gene ends were 3 bases for V and 2 bases for J; bases not matched to a gene: 11. Germline CDR1 SEHNR, CDR2 FQNEAQ (reference sequence).

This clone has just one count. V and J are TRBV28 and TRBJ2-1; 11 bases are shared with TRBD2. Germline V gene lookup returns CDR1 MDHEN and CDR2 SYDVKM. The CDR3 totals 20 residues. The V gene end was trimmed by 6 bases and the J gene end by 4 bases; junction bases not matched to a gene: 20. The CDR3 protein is CASSPLGLAGGGGIYNEQFF. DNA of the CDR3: TGTGCCAGCAGCCCCCTGGGGCTAGCGGGAGGAGGGGGCATATACAATGAGCAGTTCTTC.

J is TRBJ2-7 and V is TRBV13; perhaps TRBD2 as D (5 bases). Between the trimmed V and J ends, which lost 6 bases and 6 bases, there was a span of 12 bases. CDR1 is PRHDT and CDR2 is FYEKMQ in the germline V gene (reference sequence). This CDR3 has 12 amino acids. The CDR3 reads CASSSAGGEQYF. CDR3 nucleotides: TGTGCCAGCAGTTCCGCGGGTGGCGAGCAGTACTTC.

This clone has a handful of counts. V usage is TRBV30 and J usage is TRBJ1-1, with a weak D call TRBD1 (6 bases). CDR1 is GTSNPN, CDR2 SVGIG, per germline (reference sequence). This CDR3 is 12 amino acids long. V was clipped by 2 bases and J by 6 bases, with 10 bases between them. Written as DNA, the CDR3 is TGTGCCTGGAGTCCGGACAGCCCTGAAGCTTTCTTT. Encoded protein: CAWSPDSPEAFF. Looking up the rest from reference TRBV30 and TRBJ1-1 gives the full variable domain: SQTIHQWPATLVQPVGSPLSLECTVEGTSNPNLYWYRQAAGRGLQLLFYSVGIGQISSEVPQNLSASRPQDRQFILSSKKLLLSDSGFYLCAWSPDSPEAFFGQGTRLTVV.

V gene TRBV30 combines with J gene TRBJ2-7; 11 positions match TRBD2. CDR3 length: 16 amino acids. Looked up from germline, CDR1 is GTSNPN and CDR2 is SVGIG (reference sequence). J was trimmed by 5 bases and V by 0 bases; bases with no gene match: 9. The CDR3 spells CAWSVSQLAGEDEQYF. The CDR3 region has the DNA TGTGCCTGGAGTGTATCCCAACTAGCGGGAGAGGACGAGCAGTACTTC.

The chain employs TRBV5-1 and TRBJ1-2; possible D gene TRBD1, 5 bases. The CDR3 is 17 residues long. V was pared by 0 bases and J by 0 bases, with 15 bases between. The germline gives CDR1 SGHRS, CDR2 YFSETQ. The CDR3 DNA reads TGCGCCAGCAGCTTGGAGGGCAGGGAACCATCTAACTATGGCTACACCTTC. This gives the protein CASSLEGREPSNYGYTF.

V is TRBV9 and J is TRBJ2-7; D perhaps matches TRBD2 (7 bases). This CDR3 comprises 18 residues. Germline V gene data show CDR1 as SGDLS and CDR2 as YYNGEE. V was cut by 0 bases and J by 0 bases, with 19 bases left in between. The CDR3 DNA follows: TGTGCCAGCAGCGTAGGATCTGGGGGGGGCGGGACCTCCTACGAGCAGTACTTC. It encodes CASSVGSGGGGTSYEQYF.

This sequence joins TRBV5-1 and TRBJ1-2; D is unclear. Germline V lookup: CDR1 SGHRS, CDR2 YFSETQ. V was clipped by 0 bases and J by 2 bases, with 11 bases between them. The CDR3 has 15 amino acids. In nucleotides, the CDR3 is TGCGCCAGCAGCTTGGATGCAGGTGGAAACTATGGCTACACCTTC. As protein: CASSLDAGGNYGYTF. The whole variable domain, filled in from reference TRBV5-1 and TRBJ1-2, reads KAGVTQTPRYLIKTRGQQVTLSCSPISGHRSVSWYQQTPGQGLQFLFEYFSETQRNKGNFPGRFSGRQFSNSRSEMNVSTLELGDSALYLCASSLDAGGNYGYTFGSGTRLTVV.

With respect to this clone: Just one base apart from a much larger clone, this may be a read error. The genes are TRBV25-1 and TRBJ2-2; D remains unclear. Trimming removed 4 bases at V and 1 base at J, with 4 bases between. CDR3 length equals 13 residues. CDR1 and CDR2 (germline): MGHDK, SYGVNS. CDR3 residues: CASSGGNTGELFF. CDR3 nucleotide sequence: TGTGCCAGCAGTGGAGGGAACACCGGGGAGCTGTTTTTT.

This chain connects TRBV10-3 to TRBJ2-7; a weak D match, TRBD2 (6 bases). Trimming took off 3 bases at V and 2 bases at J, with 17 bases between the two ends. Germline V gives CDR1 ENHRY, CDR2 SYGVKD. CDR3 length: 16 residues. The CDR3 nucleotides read TGTGCCATCAGTGACCCAAGCCTGACGGGAGCCTACGAGCAGTACTTC. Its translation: CAISDPSLTGAYEQYF.

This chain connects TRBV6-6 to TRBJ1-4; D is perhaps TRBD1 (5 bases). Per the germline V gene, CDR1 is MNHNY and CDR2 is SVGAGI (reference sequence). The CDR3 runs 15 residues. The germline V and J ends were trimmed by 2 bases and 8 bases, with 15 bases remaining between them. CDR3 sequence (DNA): TGTGCCAGCAGTTACGGGGCCGCCGAAGGGGAAAAACTGTTTTTT. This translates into CASSYGAAEGEKLFF.

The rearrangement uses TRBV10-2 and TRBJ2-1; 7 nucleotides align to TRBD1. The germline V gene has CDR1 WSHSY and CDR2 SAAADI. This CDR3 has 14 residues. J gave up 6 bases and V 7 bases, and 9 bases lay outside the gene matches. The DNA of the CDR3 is TGCGCCAGCATCGAGGGGGCGAGGGGCAATGAGCAGTTCTTC. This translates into CASIEGARGNEQFF.

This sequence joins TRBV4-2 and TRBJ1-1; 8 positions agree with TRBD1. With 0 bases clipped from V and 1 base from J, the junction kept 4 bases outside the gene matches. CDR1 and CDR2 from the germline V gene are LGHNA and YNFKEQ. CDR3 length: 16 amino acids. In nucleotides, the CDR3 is TGTGCCAGCAGCCAAGAATCAGGGGGCTGGAACACTGAAGCTTTCTTT. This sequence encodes CASSQESGGWNTEAFF.

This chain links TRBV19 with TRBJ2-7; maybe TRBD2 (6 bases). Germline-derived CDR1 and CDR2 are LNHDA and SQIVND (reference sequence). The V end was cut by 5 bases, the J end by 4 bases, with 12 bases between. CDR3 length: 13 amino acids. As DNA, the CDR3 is TGTGCCAGTAGTGCCCCTGGGGGGTACGAGCAGTACTTC. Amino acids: CASSAPGGYEQYF. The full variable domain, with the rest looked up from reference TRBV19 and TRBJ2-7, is DGGITQSPKYLFRKEGQNVTLSCEQNLNHDAMYWYRQDPGQGLRLIYYSQIVNDFQKGDIAEGYSVSREKKESFPLTVTSAQKNPTAFYLCASSAPGGYEQYFGPGTRLTVT.

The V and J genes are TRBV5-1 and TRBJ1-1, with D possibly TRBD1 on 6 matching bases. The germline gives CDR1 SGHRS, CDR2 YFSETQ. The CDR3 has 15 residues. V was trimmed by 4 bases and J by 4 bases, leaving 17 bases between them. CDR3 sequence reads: CASSPTSQGGTEAFF. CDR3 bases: TGCGCCAGCAGCCCAACTTCACAGGGTGGCACTGAAGCTTTCTTT.

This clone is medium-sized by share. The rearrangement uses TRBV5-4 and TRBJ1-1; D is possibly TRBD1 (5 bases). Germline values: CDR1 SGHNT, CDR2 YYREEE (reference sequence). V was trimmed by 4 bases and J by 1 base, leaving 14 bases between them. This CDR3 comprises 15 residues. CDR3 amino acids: CASSPAGLGNTEAFF. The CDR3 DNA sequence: TGTGCCAGCAGCCCAGCGGGACTGGGGAACACTGAAGCTTTCTTT.

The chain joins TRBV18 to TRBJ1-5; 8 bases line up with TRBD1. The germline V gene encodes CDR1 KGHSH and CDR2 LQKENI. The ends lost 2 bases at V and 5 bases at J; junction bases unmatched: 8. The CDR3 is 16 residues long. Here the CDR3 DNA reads TGTGCCAGCTCACCAAGGGACAGGTACGGGGATCAGCCCCAGCATTTT. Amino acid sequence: CASSPRDRYGDQPQHF.

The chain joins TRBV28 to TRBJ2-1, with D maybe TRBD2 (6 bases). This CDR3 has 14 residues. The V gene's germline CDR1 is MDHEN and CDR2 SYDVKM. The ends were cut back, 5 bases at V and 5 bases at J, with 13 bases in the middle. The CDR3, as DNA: TGTGCCAGCAGTCCCCGCGGGGTTGACAATGAGCAGTTCTTC. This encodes CASSPRGVDNEQFF.